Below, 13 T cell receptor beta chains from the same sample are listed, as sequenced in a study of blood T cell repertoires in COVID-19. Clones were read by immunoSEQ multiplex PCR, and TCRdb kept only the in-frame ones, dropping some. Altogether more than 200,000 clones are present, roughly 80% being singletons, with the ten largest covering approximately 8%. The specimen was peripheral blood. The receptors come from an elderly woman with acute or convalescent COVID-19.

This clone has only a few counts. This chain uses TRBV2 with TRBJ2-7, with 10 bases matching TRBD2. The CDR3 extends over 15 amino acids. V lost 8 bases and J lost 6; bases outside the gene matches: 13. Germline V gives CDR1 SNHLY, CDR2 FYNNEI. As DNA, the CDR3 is TGTGCCAGCTCAGACCTAGCGGGAGTTCCCGGCGAGCAGTACTTC. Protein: CASSDLAGVPGEQYF.

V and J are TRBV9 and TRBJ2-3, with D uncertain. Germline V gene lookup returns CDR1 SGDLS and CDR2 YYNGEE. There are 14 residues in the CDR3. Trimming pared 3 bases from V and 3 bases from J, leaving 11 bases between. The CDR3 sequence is CASSAAHVTDTQYF. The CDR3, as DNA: TGTGCCAGCAGCGCCGCACATGTTACAGATACGCAGTATTTT. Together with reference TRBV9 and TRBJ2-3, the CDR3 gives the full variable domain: DSGVTQTPKHLITATGQRVTLRCSPRSGDLSVYWYQQSLDQGLQFLIQYYNGEERAKGNILERFSAQQFPDLHSELNLSSLELGDSALYFCASSAAHVTDTQYFGPGTRLTVL.

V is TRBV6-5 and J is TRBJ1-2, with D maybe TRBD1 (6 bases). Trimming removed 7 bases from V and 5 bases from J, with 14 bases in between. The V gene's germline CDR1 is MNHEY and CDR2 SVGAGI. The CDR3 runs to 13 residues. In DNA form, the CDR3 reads TGTGCCAGCAAAACCGGGACAACTTATGGCTACACCTTC. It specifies CASKTGTTYGYTF.

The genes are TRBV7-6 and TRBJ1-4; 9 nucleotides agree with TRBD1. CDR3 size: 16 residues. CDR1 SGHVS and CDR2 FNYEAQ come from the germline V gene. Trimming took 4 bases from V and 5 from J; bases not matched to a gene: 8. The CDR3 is CASSSGDRELNEKLFF. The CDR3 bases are TGTGCCAGCAGCTCGGGGGACAGGGAGCTGAATGAAAAACTGTTTTTT.

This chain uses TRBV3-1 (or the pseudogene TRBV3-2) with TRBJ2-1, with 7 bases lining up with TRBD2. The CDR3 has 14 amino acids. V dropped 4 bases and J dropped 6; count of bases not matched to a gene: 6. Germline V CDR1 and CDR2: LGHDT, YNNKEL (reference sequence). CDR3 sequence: CASSLLGGGNEQFF. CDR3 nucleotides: TGTGCCAGCAGCCTTTTGGGGGGGGGCAATGAGCAGTTCTTC.

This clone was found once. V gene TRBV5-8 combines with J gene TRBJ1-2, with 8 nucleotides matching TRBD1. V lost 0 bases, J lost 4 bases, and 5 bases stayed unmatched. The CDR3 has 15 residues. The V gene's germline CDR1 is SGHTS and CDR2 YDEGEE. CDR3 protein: CASSLGAGGGYGYTF. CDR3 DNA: TGTGCCAGCAGCTTGGGGGCAGGGGGCGGCTATGGCTACACCTTC.

The CDR3 here is CAISVMGTENTEAFF. Written as DNA, the CDR3 is TGTGCCATCAGTGTAATGGGGACAGAGAACACTGAAGCTTTCTTT. V gene TRBV10-3 combines with J gene TRBJ1-1; TRBD1 agrees at 7 bases. The CDR3 consists of 15 residues. Germline CDR1 reads ENHRY; CDR2 reads SYGVKD. Germline trimming cut 4 bases from V and 1 base from J; bases unmatched to any gene: 6.

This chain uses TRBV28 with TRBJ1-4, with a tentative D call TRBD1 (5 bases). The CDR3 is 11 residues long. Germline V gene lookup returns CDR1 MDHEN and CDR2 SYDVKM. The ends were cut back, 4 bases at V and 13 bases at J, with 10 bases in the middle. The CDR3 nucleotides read TGTGCCAGCAGTTATGGACACGGACTGTTTTTT. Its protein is CASSYGHGLFF.

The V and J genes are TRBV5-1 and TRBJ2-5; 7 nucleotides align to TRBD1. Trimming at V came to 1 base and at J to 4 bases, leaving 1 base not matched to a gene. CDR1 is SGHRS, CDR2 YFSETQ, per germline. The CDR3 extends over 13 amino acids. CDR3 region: CASSLTGAETQYF. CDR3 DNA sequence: TGCGCCAGCAGCTTGACAGGGGCAGAGACCCAGTACTTC.

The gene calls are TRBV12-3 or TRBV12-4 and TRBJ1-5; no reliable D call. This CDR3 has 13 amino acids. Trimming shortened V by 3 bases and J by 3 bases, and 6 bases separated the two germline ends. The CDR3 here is CASSLEFNQPQHF. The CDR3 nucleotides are TGTGCCAGCAGTTTGGAGTTCAATCAGCCCCAGCATTTT.

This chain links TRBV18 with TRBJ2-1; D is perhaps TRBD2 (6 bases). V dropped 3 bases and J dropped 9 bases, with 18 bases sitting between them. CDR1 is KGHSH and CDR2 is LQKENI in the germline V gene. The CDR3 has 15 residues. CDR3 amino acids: CASSPELTGVTEQFF. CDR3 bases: TGTGCCAGCTCACCCGAACTAACGGGAGTCACTGAGCAGTTCTTC.

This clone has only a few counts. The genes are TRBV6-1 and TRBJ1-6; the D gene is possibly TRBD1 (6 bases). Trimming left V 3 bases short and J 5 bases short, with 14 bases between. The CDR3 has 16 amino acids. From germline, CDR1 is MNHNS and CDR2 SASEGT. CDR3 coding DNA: TGTGCCAGCAGTGAGTTCCCGGGACACCATAATTCACCCCTCCACTTT. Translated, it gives CASSEFPGHHNSPLHF.

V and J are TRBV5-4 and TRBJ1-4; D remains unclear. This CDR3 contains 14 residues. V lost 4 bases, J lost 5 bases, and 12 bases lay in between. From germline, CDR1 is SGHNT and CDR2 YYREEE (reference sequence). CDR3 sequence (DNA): TGTGCCAGCAGCGCTGACATGATGAATGAAAAACTGTTTTTT. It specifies CASSADMMNEKLFF. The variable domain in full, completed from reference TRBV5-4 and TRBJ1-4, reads ETGVTQSPTHLIKTRGQQVTLRCSSQSGHNTVSWYQQALGQGPQFIFQYYREEENGRGNFPPRFSGLQFPNYSSELNVNALELDDSALYLCASSADMMNEKLFFGSGTQLSVL.